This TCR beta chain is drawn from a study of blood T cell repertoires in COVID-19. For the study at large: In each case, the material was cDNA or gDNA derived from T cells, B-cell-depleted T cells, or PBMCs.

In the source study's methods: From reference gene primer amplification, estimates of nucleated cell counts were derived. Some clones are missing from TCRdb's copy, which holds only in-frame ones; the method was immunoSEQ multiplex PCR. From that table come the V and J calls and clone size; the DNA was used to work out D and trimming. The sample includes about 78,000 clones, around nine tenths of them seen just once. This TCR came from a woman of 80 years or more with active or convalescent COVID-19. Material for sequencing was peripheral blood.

CDR3 sequence: CASSSTGLVPYEQYF. The CDR3 nucleotides are TGTGCCAGCAGTTCAACAGGACTAGTCCCCTACGAGCAGTACTTC. The chain uses TRBV28 and TRBJ2-7; 7 nucleotides line up with TRBD2. The CDR3 extends over 15 amino acids. The germline CDR1 and CDR2 sequences are MDHEN and SYDVKM. The trim removed 4 bases at V and 2 bases at J, leaving 8 bases unmatched.